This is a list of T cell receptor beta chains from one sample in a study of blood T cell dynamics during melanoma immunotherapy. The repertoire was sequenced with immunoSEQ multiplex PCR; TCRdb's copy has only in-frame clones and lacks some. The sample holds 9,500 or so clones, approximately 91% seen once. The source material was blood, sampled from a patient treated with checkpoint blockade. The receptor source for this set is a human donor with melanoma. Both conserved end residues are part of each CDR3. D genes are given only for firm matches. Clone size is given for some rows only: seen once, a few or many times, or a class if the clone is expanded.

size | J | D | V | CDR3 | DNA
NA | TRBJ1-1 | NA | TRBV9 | CASSDQGPEAFF | TGTGCCAGCAGCGATCAGGGGCCAGAAGCTTTCTTT
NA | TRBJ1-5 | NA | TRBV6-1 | CASSEAGQNQPQHF | TGTGCCAGCAGTGAAGCAGGTCAGAATCAGCCCCAGCATTTT
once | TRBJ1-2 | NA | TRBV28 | CASSRRVEGYTF | TGTGCCAGCAGCCGCAGGGTAGAAGGCTACACCTTC
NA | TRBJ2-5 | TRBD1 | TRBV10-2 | CASLGQGTKTQYF | TGCGCCAGCCTGGGACAGGGGACAAAGACCCAGTACTTC
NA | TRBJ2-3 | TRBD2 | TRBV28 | CASIPSTGGREDTDTQYF | TGTGCCAGCATTCCCTCCACGGGGGGTAGAGAGGACACAGATACGCAGTATTTT
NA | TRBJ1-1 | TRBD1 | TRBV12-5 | CASGTGQGTEAFF | TGTGCTAGTGGTACCGGACAGGGAACTGAAGCTTTCTTT
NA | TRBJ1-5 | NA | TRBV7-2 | CASSLAGSNQPQHF | TGTGCCAGCAGCTTAGCGGGTAGCAATCAGCCCCAGCATTTT
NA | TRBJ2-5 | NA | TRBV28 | CASSFLRLKETQYF | TGTGCCAGCAGTTTCCTGCGGCTAAAAGAGACCCAGTACTTC
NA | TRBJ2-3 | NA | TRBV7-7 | CASSPERGSPQYF | TGTGCTAGCAGCCCCGAGAGGGGCAGCCCGCAGTATTTT
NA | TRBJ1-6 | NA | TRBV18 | CASSPGRKNNSPLHF | TGTGCCAGCTCACCGGGACGGAAAAATAATTCACCCCTCCACTTT
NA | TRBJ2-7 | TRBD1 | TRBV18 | CASSGTASSYEQYF | TGTGCCAGCTCAGGGACAGCCAGCTCCTACGAGCAGTACTTC
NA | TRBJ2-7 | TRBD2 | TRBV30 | CAWSGSGRGSGYEQYF | TGTGCCTGGAGTGGTAGCGGGAGAGGTAGCGGGTACGAGCAGTACTTC
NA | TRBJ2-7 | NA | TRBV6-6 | CASSDASRFGAEQYF | TGTGCCAGCAGCGATGCCTCGCGGTTCGGTGCCGAGCAGTACTTC
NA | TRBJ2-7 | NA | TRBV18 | CASSPDSSYEQYF | TGTGCCAGCTCGCCTGACAGCTCCTACGAGCAGTACTTC
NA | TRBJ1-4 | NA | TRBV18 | CASSPQPGLSGEKLFF | TGTGCCAGCTCACCACAACCGGGACTGAGCGGTGAAAAACTGTTTTTT
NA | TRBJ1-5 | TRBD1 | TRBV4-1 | CASSQVSGQGGNQPQHF | TGCGCCAGCAGCCAAGTCTCGGGACAGGGAGGTAATCAGCCCCAGCATTTT
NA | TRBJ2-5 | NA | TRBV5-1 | CASSLMGVGQETQYF | TGCGCCAGCAGCTTGATGGGAGTGGGTCAAGAGACCCAGTACTTC
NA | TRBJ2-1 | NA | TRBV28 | CASSTTRGGSPYNEQFF | TGTGCCAGCAGTACAACCCGAGGTGGGAGCCCCTACAATGAGCAGTTCTTC
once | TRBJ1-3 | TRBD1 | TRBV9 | CASSVNPQGALDTIYF | TGTGCCAGCAGCGTAAATCCACAGGGGGCATTGGACACCATATATTTT
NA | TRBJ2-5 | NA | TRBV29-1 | CSTRTEQETQYF | TGCAGCACTAGGACAGAGCAAGAGACCCAGTACTTC
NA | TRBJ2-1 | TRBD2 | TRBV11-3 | CASSKRTSSSEQFF | TGTGCCAGCAGCAAGAGGACTAGCAGCAGTGAGCAGTTCTTC
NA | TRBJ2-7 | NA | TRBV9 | CASSVGPGEDHEQYF | TGTGCCAGCAGCGTAGGCCCGGGAGAGGACCACGAGCAGTACTTC
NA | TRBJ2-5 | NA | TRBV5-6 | CASSSGTRELETQYF | TGTGCCAGCAGCTCCGGGACGCGGGAATTGGAGACCCAGTACTTC
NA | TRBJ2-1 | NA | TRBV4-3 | CASSQDTHNEQFF | TGCGCCAGCAGCCAAGATACCCACAATGAGCAGTTCTTC
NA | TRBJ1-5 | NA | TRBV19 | CASTIRGPNQPQHF | TGTGCCAGTACCATTCGGGGGCCCAATCAGCCCCAGCATTTT
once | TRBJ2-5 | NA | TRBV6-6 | CASSYWGGQETQYF | TGTGCCAGCAGTTACTGGGGCGGACAAGAGACCCAGTACTTC
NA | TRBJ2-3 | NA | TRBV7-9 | CASSLADRLTYTQYF | TGTGCCAGCAGCTTAGCGGACCGATTAACCTATACGCAGTATTTT
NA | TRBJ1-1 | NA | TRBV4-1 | CASSQATGYPEAFF | TGCGCCAGCAGCCAAGCAACAGGGTACCCTGAAGCTTTCTTT
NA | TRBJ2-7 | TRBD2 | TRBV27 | CASSYLRAGDSYEQYF | TGTGCCAGCAGCTACCTCAGGGCGGGAGACTCCTACGAGCAGTACTTC
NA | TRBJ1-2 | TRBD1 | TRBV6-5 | CASSAGQGFNGYTF | TGTGCCAGCAGCGCCGGACAGGGGTTTAATGGCTACACCTTC
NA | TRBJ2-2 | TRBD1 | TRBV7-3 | CASSSTGGAATGELFF | TGTGCCAGCAGCTCTACAGGGGGCGCCGCCACCGGGGAGCTGTTTTTT
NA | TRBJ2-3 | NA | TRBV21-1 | CASRNRDSNTDTQYF | TGTGCCAGCAGAAACCGGGACAGCAACACAGATACGCAGTATTTT
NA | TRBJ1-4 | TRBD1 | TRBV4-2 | CASSLGTGDSNEKLFF | TGTGCCAGCAGCCTCGGGACAGGGGATTCTAATGAAAAACTGTTTTTT
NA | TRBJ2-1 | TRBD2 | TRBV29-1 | CSVERTSGYNEQFF | TGCAGCGTTGAGAGGACTAGCGGCTACAATGAGCAGTTCTTC
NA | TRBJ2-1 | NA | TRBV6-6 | CASVPGVAYNEQFF | TGTGCCAGCGTCCCCGGGGTAGCTTACAATGAGCAGTTCTTC
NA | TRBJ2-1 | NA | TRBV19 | CASSIDGGPYYNEQFF | TGTGCCAGTAGTATAGACGGGGGGCCCTATTACAATGAGCAGTTCTTC
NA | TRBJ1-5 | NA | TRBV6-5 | CASSPGGTQPQHF | TGTGCCAGCAGTCCTGGGGGGACTCAGCCCCAGCATTTT
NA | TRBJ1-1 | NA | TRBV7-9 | CASSRDGEAFF | TGTGCCAGCAGCCGGGACGGTGAAGCTTTCTTT
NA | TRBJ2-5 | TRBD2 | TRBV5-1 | CASSLTAGEGETQYF | TGCGCCAGCAGCTTGACCGCGGGAGAGGGTGAGACCCAGTACTTC
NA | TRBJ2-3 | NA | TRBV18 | CASSPGASTDTQYF | TGTGCCAGCTCACCTGGGGCCTCGACAGATACGCAGTATTTT
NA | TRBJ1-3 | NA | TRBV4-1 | CASSHENRGLVKYSGNTIYF | TGCGCCAGCAGCCATGAAAACCGGGGTCTCGTAAAATACTCTGGAAACACCATATATTTT
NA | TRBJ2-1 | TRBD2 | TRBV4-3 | CASSQVAAGISYNEQFF | TGCGCCAGCAGCCAAGTGGCAGCGGGAATTTCCTACAATGAGCAGTTCTTC
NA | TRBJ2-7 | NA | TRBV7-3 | CASSLSGLGSYEQYF | TGTGCCAGCAGCTTAAGTGGGTTAGGGAGCTACGAGCAGTACTTC
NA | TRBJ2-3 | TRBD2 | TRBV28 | CASSPLSTSGTGDTQYF | TGTGCCAGCAGTCCTCTCTCGACTAGCGGGACGGGAGATACGCAGTATTTT
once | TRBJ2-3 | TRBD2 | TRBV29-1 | CSVLAGGTDTQYF | TGCAGCGTTTTAGCGGGAGGAACAGATACGCAGTATTTT
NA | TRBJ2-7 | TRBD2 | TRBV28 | CASRLTSGVSYEQYF | TGTGCCAGCAGGCTCACTAGCGGGGTCTCCTACGAGCAGTACTTC
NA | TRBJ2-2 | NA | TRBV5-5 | CASSAMTPPGELFF | TGTGCCAGCAGCGCGATGACCCCTCCCGGGGAGCTGTTTTTT
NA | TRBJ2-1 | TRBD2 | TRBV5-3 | CARSFGLAGRYSYNEQFF | TGTGCCAGAAGCTTCGGACTAGCGGGACGATACTCCTACAATGAGCAGTTCTTC